The present T cell receptor (beta chain) was sequenced within a study of T cells expressing NK-cell markers. Using the 5' RACE reads, TCRdb records one entry per CDR3 protein without DNA. The record lists 500,000 to 700,000 distinct CDR3 sequences, of which the ten most abundant hold roughly 3.4%. CDR3 length: 16 amino acids. The germline CDR1 and CDR2 sequences are SGHKS and YYEKEE (reference sequence). The chain joins TRBV5-5 to TRBJ2-5; TCRdb indicates TRBD1, and absent DNA this call remains unverified. Sequencing used blood T cells: a sorted CD56 or NKG2C T cell subset, CD4+ or CD8+ T cells, or bulk PBMC T cells (not recorded which). The TCR sequence derives from a man aged 18 to 35 in good health. CDR3 in amino acids: CASSDGGPGVGETQYF.